The T cell receptor (beta chain) described here comes from a study of T cells in Graves' hyperthyroidism and ophthalmopathy. RNA transcripts yielded amplified TCR beta CDR3 regions. The HTBI set primed first-round TCR CDR3 RT-PCR. TCRdb used MiXCR to reprocess the multiplex PCR reads, holding one entry per CDR3 protein. The sample holds roughly 180,000 distinct CDR3 sequences, 9.4% seen once. This clonotype was seen repeatedly, ten times or more. V shed 5 bases, J shed 2 bases, and the junction held 10 bases outside the gene matches. Germline V gene lookup returns CDR1 SGHTA and CDR2 FQGNSA. The CDR3 length is 16 residues.

Sample: blood. The clonotype originates from a young woman with Graves' hyperthyroidism that later progressed to Graves' ophthalmopathy. The gene calls are TRBV7-2 and TRBJ2-7; TRBD1 agrees at 9 bases. The DNA of the CDR3 is TGTGCCAGCAGCAAACTCGGACAGGGGTTTACCTACGAGCAGTACTTC. Encoded protein: CASSKLGQGFTYEQYF.